There are many counts of the clone carrying this T cell receptor beta chain. Its antigen is as yet unknown. Trimming pared 4 bases from V and 5 bases from J, leaving 10 bases between. The CDR3 contains 12 residues. The germline V gene encodes CDR1 SGHRS and CDR2 YFSETQ. TCRdb redid the calling of the 5' RACE reads with MiXCR, one entry per CDR3 protein. The sample has 140,000 to 150,000 distinct CDR3 sequences; around 6.3% are singletons. The sample originates from a study of T cells after yellow fever vaccination. Findings and caveats of the study: Reappearing after the booster were most of the clones from primary vaccination (about 96% CD4, approximately 88% CD8). Researchers noted that a small share of clonotypes showed up in both CD4 and CD8 compartments.

The chain employs TRBV5-1 and TRBJ2-7, with D possibly matching TRBD1 (5 bases). The receptor was derived from a man aged 25-40 years who received the YFV17D yellow fever vaccine. Sequences were derived from CD4+ T cells sorted from PBMCs, sampled 10 days after the yellow fever booster vaccination. CDR3 in amino acids: CASSPGLHEQYF. Here the CDR3 DNA reads TGCGCCAGCAGCCCAGGGTTACACGAGCAGTACTTC.